Below, 27 T cell receptor beta chains from the same sample are listed, as sequenced in a study of blood T cell repertoires in COVID-19 (TCRdb year 2020). The library was produced with the immunoSEQ multiplex PCR assay. In its TCRdb copy, this immuneACCESS table keeps in-frame sequences only and misses some clones. Where compared with another copy, unresolved V genes explain less than half of these, and the others have no known cause. This sample holds a few hundred thousand clones; approximately 90% were observed only once. The ten largest clones capture 2.5% of the sample. The sequencing input was PBMCs or T cells enriched from blood (not recorded which). The receptors were gathered from a woman aged 40 to 49 with acute COVID-19.

The chain links TRBV19 to TRBJ2-7, with TRBD2 as a possible D gene (6 bases). V lost 0 bases to trimming and J lost 7 bases, with 10 bases between them. CDR3 length: 13 residues. Germline CDR1 LNHDA, CDR2 SQIVND (reference sequence). CDR3 nucleotides: TGTGCCAGTAGTATAGATTTCCGGGGGGAGCAGTACTTC. Encoded protein: CASSIDFRGEQYF.

The chain carries TRBV6-5 and TRBJ1-1, with D tentatively TRBD1 (6 bases). The CDR3 is made up of 14 amino acids. Germline V gene lookup returns CDR1 MNHEY and CDR2 SVGAGI. The V and J ends lost 6 bases and 8 bases respectively, with 19 bases between them. DNA for the CDR3: TGTGCCAGCAGGGGACAAACTGAATTGGGCGAAGCTTTCTTT. As protein: CASRGQTELGEAFF.

Written as DNA, the CDR3 is TGTGCCAGCAGACCGAGGGACAGATGGGCCGATGGCTACACCTTC. Its protein product is CASRPRDRWADGYTF. This rearrangement joins TRBV28 to TRBJ1-2, with 7 bases identical to TRBD1. This CDR3 is built from 15 residues. V gave up 6 bases and J gave up 6 bases; unmatched junction bases: 13. Germline V CDR1 and CDR2: MDHEN, SYDVKM.

The chain has TRBV2 and TRBJ2-2, with D hard to call. The CDR3 is 13 residues long. V shed 7 bases and J shed 5 bases, with 11 bases lying between them. The germline V gene has CDR1 SNHLY and CDR2 FYNNEI. As DNA, the CDR3 is TGTGCCAGCACTGAGTATCGGACCGGGGAGCTGTTTTTT. Its protein is CASTEYRTGELFF.

This rearrangement joins TRBV7-2 to TRBJ2-1, with TRBD1 identical over 9 bases. Germline V gene data show CDR1 as SGHTA and CDR2 as FQGNSA. The CDR3 length is 15 residues. The ends lost 1 base at V and 8 bases at J; junction bases unmatched: 6. The CDR3 sequence is CASSLGDRARDEQFF. CDR3 bases: TGTGCCAGCAGCTTAGGGGACAGGGCGAGGGATGAGCAGTTCTTC.

V and J are TRBV28 and TRBJ1-1; 7 bases are a match to TRBD1. Germline V gives CDR1 MDHEN, CDR2 SYDVKM. The CDR3 covers 12 residues. V was pared by 4 bases and J by 11 bases, with 7 bases of the junction left unmatched. CDR3 nucleotides: TGTGCCAGCAGTTACAGGGGCCTAGCTGCTTTCTTT. Protein sequence: CASSYRGLAAFF. The variable domain in full, completed from reference TRBV28 and TRBJ1-1, reads DVKVTQSSRYLVKRTGEKVFLECVQDMDHENMFWYRQDPGLGLRLIYFSYDVKMKEKGDIPEGYSVSREKKERFSLILESASTNQTSMYLCASSYRGLAAFFGQGTRLTVV.

This clone turned up a few times. V and J are TRBV7-2 and TRBJ1-5; 10 nucleotides align to TRBD1. Trimming took 1 base from V and 0 from J; bases not matched to a gene: 6. CDR3 length: 18 amino acids. Germline V gene data show CDR1 as SGHTA and CDR2 as FQGNSA. CDR3 sequence: CASSLVWTGGDSNQPQHF. The CDR3 bases are TGTGCCAGCAGCTTAGTCTGGACAGGGGGAGATAGCAATCAGCCCCAGCATTTT.

This clone was picked up one time. The V and J genes are TRBV5-4 and TRBJ2-1; 12 nucleotides align to TRBD2. The CDR3 runs 15 residues. In germline, CDR1 is SGHNT, CDR2 YYREEE (reference sequence). The V gene end was trimmed by 4 bases and the J gene end by 9 bases; junction bases not matched to a gene: 8. CDR3 DNA sequence: TGTGCCAGCAGCCCTAGCGGGGGGGCCGGAGTTGAGCAGTTCTTC. Its translation: CASSPSGGAGVEQFF. Variable domain in full (rest from reference TRBV5-4 and TRBJ2-1): ETGVTQSPTHLIKTRGQQVTLRCSSQSGHNTVSWYQQALGQGPQFIFQYYREEENGRGNFPPRFSGLQFPNYSSELNVNALELDDSALYLCASSPSGGAGVEQFFGPGTRLTVL.

The CDR3 region has the DNA TGTGCCAGCAGTTGGGGTGGAGGGACAGGGCTAGGCAATGAGCAGTTCTTC. Protein sequence: CASSWGGGTGLGNEQFF. The gene calls are TRBV27 and TRBJ2-1; 9 nucleotides line up with TRBD1. This CDR3 is built from 17 residues. Per the germline V gene, CDR1 is MNHEY and CDR2 is SMNVEV (reference sequence). The ends lost 4 bases at V and 6 bases at J; junction bases unmatched: 13.

This clone was counted a few times. This sample includes further DNA sequences coding for the same CDR3. V gene TRBV7-9 combines with J gene TRBJ1-5; 9 bases are a match to TRBD1. The CDR3 is 13 amino acids. Per the germline V gene, CDR1 is SEHNR and CDR2 is FQNEAQ (reference sequence). V gave up 8 bases and J gave up 4 bases; unmatched junction bases: 3. CDR3 sequence reads: CASSGTGNQPQHF. The CDR3 DNA reads as TGTGCCAGCTCCGGGACAGGGAATCAGCCCCAGCATTTT.

This chain connects TRBV19 to TRBJ2-4; a weak D match, TRBD2 (6 bases). This CDR3 is 15 amino acids long. V lost 4 bases and J 2 bases, leaving 12 bases between the germline ends. Germline lookup yields CDR1 LNHDA and CDR2 SQIVND (reference sequence). Here the CDR3 DNA reads TGTGCCAGTAGTAGCCCGGGGGACCCCAAAAACATTCAGTACTTC. Its translation: CASSSPGDPKNIQYF.

The table lists this clone with a count of one. The chain is built from TRBV9 and TRBJ1-1, with TRBD1 as a possible D gene (6 bases). The length of the CDR3 is 15 residues. Per germline, CDR1 SGDLS and CDR2 YYNGEE. V dropped 7 bases and J dropped 4 bases, with 20 bases sitting between them. CDR3 region: CASAKSGGASTEAFF. For the CDR3, the DNA is TGTGCCAGCGCCAAGTCGGGGGGGGCCAGCACTGAAGCTTTCTTT.

The chain uses TRBV7-9 and TRBJ1-5, with D tentatively TRBD1 (5 bases). V lost 5 bases, J lost 2 bases, and 13 bases lay in between. Per germline, CDR1 SEHNR and CDR2 FQNEAQ (reference sequence). This CDR3 spans 15 amino acids. Written as DNA, the CDR3 is TGTGCCAGCAGCCCCGCGGGGGGTGGCAATCAGCCCCAGCATTTT. Its protein product is CASSPAGGGNQPQHF. The full variable domain, completed using reference TRBV7-9 and TRBJ1-5, is DTGVSQNPRHKITKRGQNVTFRCDPISEHNRLYWYRQTLGQGPEFLTYFQNEAQLEKSRLLSDRFSAERPKGSFSTLEIQRTEQGDSAMYLCASSPAGGGNQPQHFGDGTRLSIL.

The chain couples TRBV5-4 to TRBJ2-3, with 10 bases aligning to TRBD2. The V gene's germline CDR1 is SGHNT and CDR2 YYREEE (reference sequence). Unmatched junction bases numbered 6, after V lost 3 bases and J lost 8 bases. The CDR3 covers 14 residues. In nucleotides, the CDR3 is TGTGCCAGCAGCTCCCTAGCGGGAGTGGGTACGCAGTATTTT. Protein sequence: CASSSLAGVGTQYF.

This chain joins TRBV4-3 and TRBJ1-5, with TRBD1 as a possible D gene (5 bases). Germline CDR1 is LGHNA and CDR2 is YSLEER. The length of the CDR3 is 15 residues. V was pared by 4 bases and J by 3 bases, with 13 bases between. The CDR3 loop reads CASSPRRGDNQPQHF. The CDR3, as DNA: TGCGCCAGCAGCCCCCGTCGGGGGGACAATCAGCCCCAGCATTTT.

The rearrangement joins TRBV4-3 to TRBJ1-6, with 9 bases lining up with TRBD1. V dropped 1 base and J dropped 6; count of bases not matched to a gene: 4. Germline V CDR1 and CDR2: LGHNA, YSLEER. The CDR3 is 16 residues long. CDR3 loop: CASSQARDRVNSPLHF. The DNA for the CDR3 is TGCGCCAGCAGCCAAGCGCGGGACAGGGTTAATTCACCCCTCCACTTT.

The chain joins TRBV21-1 to TRBJ2-1; the tabulated D call, TRBD1, remains unverified against the DNA. TRBV21-1 is tagged as a pseudogene. The CDR3 totals 16 residues. CDR3: CASSSGRDRGKGEQFF. CDR3 bases: TGTGCCAGCAGCTCTGGACGGGACAGGGGGAAGGGTGAGCAGTTCTTC.

The rearrangement links TRBV21-1 to TRBJ1-4; the tabulated D call, TRBD1, remains unverified against the DNA. TRBV21-1 constitutes a pseudogene. This CDR3 contains 15 residues. CDR3 DNA: TGTGCCAGCAGCAAATCAGGGGGGATGGTTGAAAAACTGTTTTTT. Translating it yields CASSKSGGMVEKLFF.

The V and J genes are TRBV30 and TRBJ1-1, with no clear D. Germline V gene data show CDR1 as GTSNPN and CDR2 as SVGIG (reference sequence). The CDR3 has 14 amino acids. The germline V and J ends were trimmed by 5 bases and 3 bases, with 16 bases remaining between them. The CDR3 spells CAWARSFGDTEAFF. Here the CDR3 DNA reads TGTGCCTGGGCCCGGTCTTTCGGGGACACTGAAGCTTTCTTT.

This chain connects TRBV27 to TRBJ1-1; D unresolved. CDR1 MNHEY and CDR2 SMNVEV come from the germline V gene (reference sequence). The CDR3 runs to 14 residues. V shed 5 bases and J shed 5 bases, with 15 bases lying between them. The chain's CDR3 is CASSLSFRWTEAFF. The CDR3, as DNA: TGTGCCAGCAGTCTGTCCTTTAGATGGACTGAAGCTTTCTTT.

The V and J genes are TRBV5-1 and TRBJ1-2; D remains unclear. Trimming removed 4 bases at V and 0 bases at J, with 7 bases between. Germline V gives CDR1 SGHRS, CDR2 YFSETQ. The CDR3 has 13 residues. The CDR3 DNA follows: TGCGCCAGCAGCGAGCAGGCTAACTATGGCTACACCTTC. Translated, it gives CASSEQANYGYTF. Combining the CDR3 with reference TRBV5-1 and TRBJ1-2 gives the whole variable domain KAGVTQTPRYLIKTRGQQVTLSCSPISGHRSVSWYQQTPGQGLQFLFEYFSETQRNKGNFPGRFSGRQFSNSRSEMNVSTLELGDSALYLCASSEQANYGYTFGSGTRLTVV.

This chain links TRBV11-3 with TRBJ1-2; TRBD1 matches 7 bases. CDR3 length equals 15 residues. Germline CDR1 and CDR2: SGHNT and YENEEA. With 4 bases clipped from V and 4 bases from J, the junction kept 9 bases outside the gene matches. CDR3 protein: CASSSHEGAGYGYTF. DNA of the CDR3: TGTGCCAGCAGCTCCCATGAGGGGGCAGGCTATGGCTACACCTTC.

The V and J genes are TRBV7-8 and TRBJ2-5; D is ambiguous. In germline, CDR1 is SGHVS, CDR2 FQNEAQ. The CDR3 covers 13 residues. V lost 2 bases and J 2 bases, leaving 6 bases between the germline ends. Written as DNA, the CDR3 is TGTGCCAGCAGCTTAAACAGTCAAGAGACCCAGTACTTC. Protein sequence: CASSLNSQETQYF. Using reference TRBV7-8 and TRBJ2-5 for the parts outside the CDR3, the full variable domain is GAGVSQSPRYKVAKRGQDVALRCDPISGHVSLFWYQQALGQGPEFLTYFQNEAQLDKSGLPSDRFFAERPEGSVSTLKIQRTQQEDSAVYLCASSLNSQETQYFGPGTRLLVL.

This chain links TRBV5-4 with TRBJ1-2, with a tentative D call TRBD1 (5 bases). CDR1 SGHNT and CDR2 YYREEE come from the germline V gene (reference sequence). This CDR3 contains 17 residues. The ends were cut back, 0 bases at V and 0 bases at J, with 15 bases in the middle. CDR3 nucleotides: TGTGCCAGCAGCTTGGGTGGGGGGGATCCCTCTAACTATGGCTACACCTTC. This sequence encodes CASSLGGGDPSNYGYTF.

The chain couples TRBV7-2 to TRBJ1-2; D unresolved. Germline V gene data show CDR1 as SGHTA and CDR2 as FQGNSA. The CDR3 has 13 amino acids. The V and J ends lost 5 bases and 14 bases respectively, with 21 bases between them. Here the CDR3 DNA reads TGTGCCAGCAGCCCCGAGCAGGCCCATTTTGGGACCTTC. It yields the protein CASSPEQAHFGTF.

The chain recombines TRBV2 with TRBJ1-5; a possible D gene is TRBD1 (5 bases). The CDR3 extends over 15 amino acids. Germline values: CDR1 SNHLY, CDR2 FYNNEI. Trimming shortened V by 6 bases and J by 2 bases, and 14 bases separated the two germline ends. DNA for the CDR3: TGTGCCAGCAGCCTGAGGAGGGGCGGCAATCAGCCCCAGCATTTT. Translation gives CASSLRRGGNQPQHF.

The V gene is TRBV5-6, the J gene TRBJ2-3; D remains unclear. The CDR3 totals 13 residues. Trimming left V 2 bases short and J 5 bases short, with 9 bases between. Germline V CDR1 and CDR2: SGHDT, YYEEEE. CDR3 sequence reads: CASSLKEEDTQYF. CDR3 sequence (DNA): TGTGCCAGCAGCTTAAAAGAGGAAGATACGCAGTATTTT.